This T cell receptor beta chain emerged from a study of cytomegalovirus exposure and HLA in healthy donors. It was with 60 Vbeta and 13 Jbeta primers that the PCR ran. Clones were sequenced by immunoSEQ multiplex PCR, and TCRdb holds only the in-frame ones, with some missing. The sample includes some 150,000 clones, less than 85% of them seen just once. The CDR3 contains 11 residues. Trimming took off 5 bases at V and 12 bases at J, with 12 bases between the two ends. CDR1 is SGDLS, CDR2 YYNGEE, per germline. This clone was seen a handful of times. J is TRBJ1-3 and V is TRBV9; possible D gene TRBD1, 6 bases. The sample was PBMCs. This TCR came from a man aged 40-49 years in good health and CMV-seronegative. The CDR3 sequence: CASSSGQIIYF. CDR3 DNA sequence: TGTGCCAGCAGTTCCGGACAGATCATATATTTT.